The T cell receptor beta chain described here comes from a study of OX40 agonist ivuxolimab in advanced cancers. Excluded were patients having autoimmune disease history or systemic immunosuppression. CDR3 length: 12 amino acids. Per the germline V gene, CDR1 is SNHLY and CDR2 is FYNNEI. Deletions cut 7 bases from V and 5 bases from J, with 11 bases between. Repertoires were generated with immunoSEQ multiplex PCR, while TCRdb's copy carries only in-frame clones and drops some. The sample lists 85,000 to 90,000 clones, more than 80% occurring once. The input for sequencing was CD4+ or CD8+ T cells sorted from blood, taken in a trial of the OX40 agonist ivuxolimab. The chain uses TRBV2 and TRBJ1-2; a possible D gene is TRBD1 (5 bases). This TCR derives from an adult with an advanced solid tumor such as melanoma, head and neck, liver or kidney cancer. The CDR3 sequence is CASIGGEYGYTF. The CDR3 DNA sequence: TGTGCCAGCATTGGGGGGGAATATGGCTACACCTTC. The full variable domain, in which reference TRBV2 and TRBJ1-2 provide the parts outside the CDR3, is EPEVTQTPSHQVTQMGQEVILRCVPISNHLYFYWYRQILGQKVEFLVSFYNNEISEKSEIFDDQFSVERPDGSNFTLKIRSTKLEDSAMYFCASIGGEYGYTFGSGTRLTVV.